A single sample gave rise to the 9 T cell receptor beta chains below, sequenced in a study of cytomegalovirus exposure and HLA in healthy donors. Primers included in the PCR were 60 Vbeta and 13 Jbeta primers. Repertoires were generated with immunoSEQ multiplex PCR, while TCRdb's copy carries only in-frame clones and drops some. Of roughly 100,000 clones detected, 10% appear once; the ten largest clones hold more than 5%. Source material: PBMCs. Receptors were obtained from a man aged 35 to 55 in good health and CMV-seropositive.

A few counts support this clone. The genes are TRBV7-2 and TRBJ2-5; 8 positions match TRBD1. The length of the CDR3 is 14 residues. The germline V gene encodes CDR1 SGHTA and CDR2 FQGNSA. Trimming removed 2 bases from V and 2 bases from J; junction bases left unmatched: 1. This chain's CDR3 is CASSLRTGQETQYF. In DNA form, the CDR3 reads TGTGCCAGCAGCTTAAGGACAGGGCAAGAGACCCAGTACTTC. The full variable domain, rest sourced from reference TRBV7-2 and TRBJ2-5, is GAGVSQSPSNKVTEKGKDVELRCDPISGHTALYWYRQSLGQGLEFLIYFQGNSAPDKSGLPSDRFSAERTGGSVSTLTIQRTQQEDSAVYLCASSLRTGQETQYFGPGTRLLVL.

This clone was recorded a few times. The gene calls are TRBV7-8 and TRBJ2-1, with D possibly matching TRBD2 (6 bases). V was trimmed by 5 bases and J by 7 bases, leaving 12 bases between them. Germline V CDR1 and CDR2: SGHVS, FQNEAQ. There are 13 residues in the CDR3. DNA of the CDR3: TGTGCCAGCAGCCCTGCGGGGAAAAATGAGCAGTTCTTC. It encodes CASSPAGKNEQFF.

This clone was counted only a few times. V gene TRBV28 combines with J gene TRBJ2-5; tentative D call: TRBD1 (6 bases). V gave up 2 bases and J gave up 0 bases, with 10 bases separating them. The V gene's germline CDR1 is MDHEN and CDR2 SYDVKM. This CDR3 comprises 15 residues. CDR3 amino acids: CASSLMDSDQETQYF. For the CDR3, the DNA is TGTGCCAGCAGTTTAATGGACAGCGACCAAGAGACCCAGTACTTC.

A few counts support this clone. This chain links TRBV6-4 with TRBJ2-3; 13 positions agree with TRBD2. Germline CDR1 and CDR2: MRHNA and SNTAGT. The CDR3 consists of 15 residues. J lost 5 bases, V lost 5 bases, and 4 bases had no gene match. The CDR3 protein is CASSRTSGREDTQYF. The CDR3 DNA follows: TGTGCCAGCAGTCGGACTAGCGGGAGAGAAGATACGCAGTATTTT.

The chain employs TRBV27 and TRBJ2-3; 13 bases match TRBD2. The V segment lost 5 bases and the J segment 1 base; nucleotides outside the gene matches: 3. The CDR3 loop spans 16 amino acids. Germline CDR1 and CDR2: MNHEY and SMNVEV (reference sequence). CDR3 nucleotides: TGTGCCAGCAGTCTACTAGCGGGAGGGGGCACAGATACGCAGTATTTT. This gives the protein CASSLLAGGGTDTQYF.

The CDR3 bases are TGCGCCAGCAGCCAAGCGGTGGTGTCAGGAACCGGGGAGCTGTTTTTT. This gives the protein CASSQAVVSGTGELFF. The V call is TRBV4-1, the J call TRBJ2-2; D is unclear. The V gene's germline CDR1 is MGHRA and CDR2 YSYEKL. CDR3 length equals 16 residues. V was cut by 1 base and J by 5 bases, with 14 bases left in between.

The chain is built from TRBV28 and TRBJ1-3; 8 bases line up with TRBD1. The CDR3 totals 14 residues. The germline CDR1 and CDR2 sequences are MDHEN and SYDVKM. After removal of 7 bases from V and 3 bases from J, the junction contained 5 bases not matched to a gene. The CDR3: CASTSGGIGNTIYF. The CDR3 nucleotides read TGTGCCAGCACCTCAGGGGGCATTGGAAACACCATATATTTT.

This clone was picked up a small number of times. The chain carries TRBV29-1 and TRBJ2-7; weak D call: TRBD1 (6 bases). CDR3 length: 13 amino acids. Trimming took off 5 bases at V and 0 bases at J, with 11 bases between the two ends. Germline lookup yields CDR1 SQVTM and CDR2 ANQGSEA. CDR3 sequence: CSVKTGSSYEQYF. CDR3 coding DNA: TGCAGCGTTAAGACAGGAAGCTCCTACGAGCAGTACTTC.

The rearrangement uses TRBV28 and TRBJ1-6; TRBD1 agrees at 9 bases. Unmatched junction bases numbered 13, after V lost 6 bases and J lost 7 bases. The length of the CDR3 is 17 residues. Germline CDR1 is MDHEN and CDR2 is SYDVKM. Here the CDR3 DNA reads TGTGCCAGCAGCCTGCCGGGACAGGGAGCTCTAAATTCACCCCTCCACTTT. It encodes CASSLPGQGALNSPLHF.